These 7 T cell receptor beta chains were all obtained from the same sample, sequenced in a study of cytomegalovirus exposure and HLA in healthy donors listed by TCRdb under 2017. The library was made by the immunoSEQ multiplex PCR assay. A mixture of 60 forward primers for TCR Vbeta segments and 13 reverse primers for TCR Jbeta segments was used in the multiplex PCR. Here the immuneACCESS table is served through TCRdb, limited to in-frame sequences with V and J called. Missing clones are a known gap in these copies; in checked studies unresolved V genes cover under half, and the rest lacks a known reason. Within this sample are tens of thousands of clones, with around 72% of them counted one time only. Less than 3.5% of the sample is held by the ten biggest clonotypes. The sample taken for sequencing was PBMCs. Receptors originate from a woman in her 30s in good health and CMV-seronegative.

The chain recombines TRBV6-1 with TRBJ1-4, with no clear D. This CDR3 region has 15 residues. From germline, CDR1 is MNHNS and CDR2 SASEGT. The ends were cut back, 0 bases at V and 7 bases at J, with 12 bases in the middle. The DNA of the CDR3 is TGTGCCAGCAGTGAAGCCGGTGTCAACCGTGAAAAACTGTTTTTT. Translated, it gives CASSEAGVNREKLFF.

This clone was observed a single time. The V and J genes are TRBV5-1 and TRBJ1-4, with 11 bases matching TRBD1. The V segment lost 5 bases and the J segment 8 bases; nucleotides outside the gene matches: 11. CDR3 length: 16 residues. Germline CDR1 reads SGHRS; CDR2 reads YFSETQ. CDR3 region: CASRSDRGLLGEKLFF. For the CDR3, the DNA is TGCGCCAGCAGGTCGGACAGGGGGCTTTTGGGCGAAAAACTGTTTTTT.

J is TRBJ1-5 and V is TRBV28; 9 bases line up with TRBD1. CDR1 is MDHEN and CDR2 is SYDVKM in the germline V gene. After removal of 3 bases from V and 7 bases from J, the junction contained 10 bases not matched to a gene. The CDR3 has 16 residues. CDR3 loop: CASSFWTGVIPQPQHF. CDR3 coding DNA: TGTGCCAGCAGTTTCTGGACAGGGGTTATTCCCCAGCCCCAGCATTTT. Variable domain in full (rest from reference TRBV28 and TRBJ1-5): DVKVTQSSRYLVKRTGEKVFLECVQDMDHENMFWYRQDPGLGLRLIYFSYDVKMKEKGDIPEGYSVSREKKERFSLILESASTNQTSMYLCASSFWTGVIPQPQHFGDGTRLSIL.

This sequence joins TRBV6-1 and TRBJ1-1; a possible D gene is TRBD1 (5 bases). Trimming left V 4 bases short and J 1 base short, with 10 bases between. The CDR3 consists of 14 residues. The germline gives CDR1 MNHNS, CDR2 SASEGT. CDR3 in DNA: TGTGCCAGCAGTGCGCAGGGTCCGAACACTGAAGCTTTCTTT. It codes for CASSAQGPNTEAFF.

CDR3 amino acids: CASSFRDEQYF. CDR3 in DNA: TGCGCCAGCAGCTTTCGAGACGAGCAGTACTTC. V and J are TRBV5-1 and TRBJ2-7; D gene ambiguous. The length of the CDR3 is 11 residues. Germline V lookup: CDR1 SGHRS, CDR2 YFSETQ. Trimming pared 2 bases from V and 5 bases from J, leaving 5 bases between. The complete variable domain, with remaining parts taken from reference TRBV5-1 and TRBJ2-7, reads KAGVTQTPRYLIKTRGQQVTLSCSPISGHRSVSWYQQTPGQGLQFLFEYFSETQRNKGNFPGRFSGRQFSNSRSEMNVSTLELGDSALYLCASSFRDEQYFGPGTRLTVT.

This rearrangement joins TRBV6-5 to TRBJ2-1; TRBD1 matches 9 bases. V lost 4 bases and J lost 8; bases outside the gene matches: 9. Germline V gives CDR1 MNHEY, CDR2 SVGAGI. This CDR3 has 15 amino acids. This CDR3 is CASSSPGQGVHEQFF. CDR3 nucleotides: TGTGCCAGCAGTTCTCCGGGACAGGGTGTTCATGAGCAGTTCTTC.

The chain uses TRBV2 and TRBJ1-6; weak D call: TRBD1 (5 bases). This CDR3 contains 16 residues. The V gene's germline CDR1 is SNHLY and CDR2 FYNNEI. With 5 bases removed from V and 3 bases from J, the gap between germline ends came to 14 bases. CDR3 region: CASSSRVGVYNSPLHF. DNA of the CDR3: TGTGCCAGCAGTAGCAGGGTAGGAGTCTATAATTCACCCCTCCACTTT.